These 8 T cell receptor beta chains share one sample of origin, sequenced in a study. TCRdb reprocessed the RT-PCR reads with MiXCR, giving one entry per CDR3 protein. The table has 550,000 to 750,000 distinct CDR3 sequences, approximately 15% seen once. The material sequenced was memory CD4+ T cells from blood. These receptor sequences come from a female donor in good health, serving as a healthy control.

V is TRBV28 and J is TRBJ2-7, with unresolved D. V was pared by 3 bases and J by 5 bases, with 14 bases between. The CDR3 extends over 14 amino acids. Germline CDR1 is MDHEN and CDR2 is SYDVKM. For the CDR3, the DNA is TGTGCCAGCAGTTTGGTATACTATACCGACGAGCAGTACTTC. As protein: CASSLVYYTDEQYF.

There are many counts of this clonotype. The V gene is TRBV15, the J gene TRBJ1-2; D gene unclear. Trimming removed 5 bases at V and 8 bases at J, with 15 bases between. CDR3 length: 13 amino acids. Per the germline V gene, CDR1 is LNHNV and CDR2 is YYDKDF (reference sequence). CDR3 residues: CATSLNVGTGYTF. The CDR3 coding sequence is TGTGCCACCAGCCTTAATGTGGGAACCGGCTACACCTTC.

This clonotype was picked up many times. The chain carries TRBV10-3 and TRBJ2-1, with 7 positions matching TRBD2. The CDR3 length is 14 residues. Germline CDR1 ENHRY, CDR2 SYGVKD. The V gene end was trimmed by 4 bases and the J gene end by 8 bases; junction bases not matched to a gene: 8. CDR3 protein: CAISAAGDLHEQFF. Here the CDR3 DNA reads TGTGCCATCAGTGCGGCGGGGGACCTCCATGAGCAGTTCTTC.

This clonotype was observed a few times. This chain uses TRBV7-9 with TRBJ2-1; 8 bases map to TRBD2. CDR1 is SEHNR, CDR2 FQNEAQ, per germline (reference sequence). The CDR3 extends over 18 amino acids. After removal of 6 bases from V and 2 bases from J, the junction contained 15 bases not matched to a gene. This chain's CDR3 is CASRTTFTAGDPYNEQFF. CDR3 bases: TGTGCCAGCAGGACGACCTTCACAGCGGGAGACCCCTACAATGAGCAGTTCTTC.

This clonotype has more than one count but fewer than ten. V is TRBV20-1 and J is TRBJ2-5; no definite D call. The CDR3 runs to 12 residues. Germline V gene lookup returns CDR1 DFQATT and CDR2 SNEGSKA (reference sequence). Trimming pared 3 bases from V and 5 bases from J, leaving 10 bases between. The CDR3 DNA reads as TGCAGTGCTAGGGTACCAAGTGAGACCCAGTACTTC. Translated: CSARVPSETQYF.

This CDR3 is CASSHEGDGYTF. CDR3 bases: TGTGCCAGCAGCCACGAAGGGGATGGCTACACCTTC. The chain joins TRBV11-2 to TRBJ1-2, with a tentative D call TRBD1 (5 bases). The germline V and J ends were trimmed by 5 bases and 6 bases, with 10 bases remaining between them. From germline, CDR1 is SGHAT and CDR2 FQNNGV. This CDR3 spans 12 amino acids.

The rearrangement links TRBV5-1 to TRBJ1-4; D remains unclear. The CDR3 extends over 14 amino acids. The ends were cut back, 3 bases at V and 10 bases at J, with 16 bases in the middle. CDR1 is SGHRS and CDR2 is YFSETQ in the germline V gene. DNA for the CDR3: TGCGCCAGCAGCTGGGGATCGGGCGGAAGAAAACTGTTTTTT. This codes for CASSWGSGGRKLFF.

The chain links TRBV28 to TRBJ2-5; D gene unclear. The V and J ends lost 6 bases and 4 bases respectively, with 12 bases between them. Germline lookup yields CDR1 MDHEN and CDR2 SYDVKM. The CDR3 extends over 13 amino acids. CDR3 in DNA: TGTGCCAGCAGCAGGCTAGTGCGAGAGACCCAGTACTTC. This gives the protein CASSRLVRETQYF.